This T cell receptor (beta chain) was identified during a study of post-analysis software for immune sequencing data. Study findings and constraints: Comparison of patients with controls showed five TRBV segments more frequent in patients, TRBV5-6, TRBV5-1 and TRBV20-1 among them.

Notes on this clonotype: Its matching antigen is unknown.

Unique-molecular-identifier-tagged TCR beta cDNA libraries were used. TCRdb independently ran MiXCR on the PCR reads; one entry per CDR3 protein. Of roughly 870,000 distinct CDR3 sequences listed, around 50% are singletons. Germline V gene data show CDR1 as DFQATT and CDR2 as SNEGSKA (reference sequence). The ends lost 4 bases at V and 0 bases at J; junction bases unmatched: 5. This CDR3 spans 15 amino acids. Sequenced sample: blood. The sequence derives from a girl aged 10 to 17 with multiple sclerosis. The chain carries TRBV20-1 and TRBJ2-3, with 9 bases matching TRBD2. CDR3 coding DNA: TGCAGTGCTAAGAATCTAGCGGGGAGCACAGATACGCAGTATTTT. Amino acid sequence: CSAKNLAGSTDTQYF.